This T cell receptor (beta chain) derives from a study of cytomegalovirus exposure and HLA in healthy donors. Findings and limits, study-wide: HLA alleles were associated with roughly 17,000 TCR beta sequences in a later analysis at 0.05 false discovery rate. Among the sequence variants, a highly shared cluster was likely an artifact of sequencing. CMV serostatus was the only immune exposure information that was available. Previous analysis showed most TCR beta V segments were productive about 87% or about 30% of the time.

Turning to this clone: Antigen unknown.

A multiplex PCR was run with 60 Vbeta primers and 13 Jbeta primers. The protocol was immunoSEQ multiplex PCR, while the TCRdb copy is restricted to in-frame clones and leaves out a portion. In the table there are under 200,000 clones, more than 80% of which are singletons. Looked up from germline, CDR1 is LNHNV and CDR2 is YYDKDF (reference sequence). This CDR3 comprises 14 residues. Trimming stripped 3 bases from V and 2 bases from J, with 9 bases between. The chain joins TRBV15 to TRBJ2-3, with D maybe TRBD1 (5 bases). The material sequenced was PBMCs. The clonotype comes from a woman aged 45 to 65 in good health and CMV-seronegative. The CDR3 spells CATSSGQATDTQYF. CDR3 in DNA: TGTGCCACCAGCAGTGGACAAGCCACAGATACGCAGTATTTT.